The rows below give T cell receptor beta chains drawn from one sample of a study of T cells in localized non-small cell lung cancer. The method was immunoSEQ multiplex PCR; TCRdb's version includes in-frame clones alone and lacks a portion of them. The table shows a few thousand clones, with 37% occurring only once. Specimen: normal lung tissue next to the tumor, collected before any cancer treatment. The receptors originated from a male donor aged 60 or over with stage I lung adenocarcinoma. Both conserved end residues are part of each CDR3. The order of the fields is J gene, clone size, V gene, CDR3 protein. The size of a clone is reported for some rows only, either as once, few or many, or as a class for expanded clones.

TRBJ2-6 many TRBV9 CASSLGGTGFPGANVLTF
TRBJ1-6 medium-sized TRBV11-3 CASSFRDGNSPLHF
TRBJ2-3 few TRBV2 CASNSLWGDTQYF
TRBJ1-1 NA TRBV6-8 CASSYSNMNTEAFF
TRBJ1-1 once TRBV19 CASSIGAGLLNTEAFF
TRBJ1-1 NA TRBV11-3 CANSRRQGPNTEAFF
TRBJ2-1 NA TRBV28 CASSLEGRGYNEQFF
TRBJ1-3 large TRBV30 CAWGQSSGNTIYF
TRBJ1-2 NA TRBV14 CASSQEGRGARGYGYTF
TRBJ2-5 medium-sized TRBV11-3 CASSLYGTEETQYF
TRBJ1-2 few TRBV6-8 CASSGDREAGYTF
TRBJ2-1 NA TRBV6-8 CASSPLDDLLYNEQFF
TRBJ1-4 once TRBV15 CATGEGQGNEKLFF
TRBJ1-1 NA TRBV28 CASQTTVLGNTEAFF
TRBJ2-2 NA TRBV14 CASSQLTSGDTGELFF
TRBJ2-1 medium-sized TRBV11-3 CASSSNAAPNEQFF
TRBJ1-2 medium-sized TRBV5-1 CASSTKQGNYGYTF
TRBJ1-1 once TRBV28 CASASHRGSIASTEAFF
TRBJ2-1 few TRBV28 CASSLTRDNEQFF
TRBJ1-2 NA TRBV19 CASRPGRDGYTF
TRBJ2-1 NA TRBV19 CASSIGLGTAGNEQFF
TRBJ1-6 NA TRBV18 CASSSYPLIQNSPLHF
TRBJ2-1 NA TRBV18 CASSPELAGVNEQFF
TRBJ2-1 NA TRBV19 CASSTPGLAANEQFF
TRBJ1-3 NA TRBV30 CAWSVRQSSGNTIYF
TRBJ1-4 NA TRBV5-1 CASSLVGARDEKLFF
TRBJ2-4 NA TRBV6-4 CASSLKPGLGSNIQYF